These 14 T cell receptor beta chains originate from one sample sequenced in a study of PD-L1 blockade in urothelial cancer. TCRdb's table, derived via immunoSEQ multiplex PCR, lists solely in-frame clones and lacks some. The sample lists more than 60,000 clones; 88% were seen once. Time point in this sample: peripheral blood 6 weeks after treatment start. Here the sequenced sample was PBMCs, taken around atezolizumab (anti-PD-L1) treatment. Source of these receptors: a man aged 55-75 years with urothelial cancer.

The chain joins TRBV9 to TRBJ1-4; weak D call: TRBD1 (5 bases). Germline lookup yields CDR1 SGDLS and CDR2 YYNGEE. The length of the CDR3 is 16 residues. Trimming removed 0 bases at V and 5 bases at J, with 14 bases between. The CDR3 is CASSVVFRAKNEKLFF. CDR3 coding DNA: TGTGCCAGCAGCGTAGTTTTCAGGGCTAAGAATGAAAAACTGTTTTTT.

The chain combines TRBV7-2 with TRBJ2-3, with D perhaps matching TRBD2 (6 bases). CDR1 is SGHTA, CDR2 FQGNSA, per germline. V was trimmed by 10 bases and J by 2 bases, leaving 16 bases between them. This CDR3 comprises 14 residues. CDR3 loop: CATMLGGNTDTQYF. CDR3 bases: TGTGCCACCATGCTCGGGGGAAACACAGATACGCAGTATTTT. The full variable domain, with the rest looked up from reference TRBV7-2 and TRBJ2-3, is GAGVSQSPSNKVTEKGKDVELRCDPISGHTALYWYRQSLGQGLEFLIYFQGNSAPDKSGLPSDRFSAERTGGSVSTLTIQRTQQEDSAVYLCATMLGGNTDTQYFGPGTRLTVL.

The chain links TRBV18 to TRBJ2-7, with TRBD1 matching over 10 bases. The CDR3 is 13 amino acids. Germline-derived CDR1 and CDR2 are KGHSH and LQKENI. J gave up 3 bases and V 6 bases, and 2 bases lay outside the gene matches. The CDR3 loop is CASSRTGGYEQYF. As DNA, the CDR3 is TGTGCCAGCTCGCGGACAGGGGGCTACGAGCAGTACTTC. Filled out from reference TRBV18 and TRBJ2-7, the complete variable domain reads NAGVMQNPRHLVRRRGQEARLRCSPMKGHSHVYWYRQLPEEGLKFMVYLQKENIIDESGMPKERFSAEFPKEGPSILRIQQVVRGDSAAYFCASSRTGGYEQYFGPGTRLTVT.

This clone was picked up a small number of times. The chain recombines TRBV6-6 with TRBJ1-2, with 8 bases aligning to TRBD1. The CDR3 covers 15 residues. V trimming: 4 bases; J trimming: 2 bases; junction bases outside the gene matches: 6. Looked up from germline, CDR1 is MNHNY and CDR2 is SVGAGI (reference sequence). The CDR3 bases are TGTGCCAGCAGTTCGGGACAGGCGATAAACTATGGCTACACCTTC. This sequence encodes CASSSGQAINYGYTF.

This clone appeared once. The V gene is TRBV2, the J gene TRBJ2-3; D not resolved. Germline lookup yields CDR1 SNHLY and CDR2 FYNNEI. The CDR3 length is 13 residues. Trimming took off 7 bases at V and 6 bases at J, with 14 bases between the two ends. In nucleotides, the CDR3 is TGTGCCAGCACAAAAAGTCCTACGGATACGCAGTATTTT. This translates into CASTKSPTDTQYF.

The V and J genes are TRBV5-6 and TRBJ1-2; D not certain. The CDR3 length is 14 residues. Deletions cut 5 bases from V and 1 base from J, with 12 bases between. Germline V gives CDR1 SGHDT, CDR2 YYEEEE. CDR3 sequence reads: CASRFYFYNYGYTF. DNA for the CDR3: TGTGCCAGCAGGTTTTACTTTTATAACTATGGCTACACCTTC.

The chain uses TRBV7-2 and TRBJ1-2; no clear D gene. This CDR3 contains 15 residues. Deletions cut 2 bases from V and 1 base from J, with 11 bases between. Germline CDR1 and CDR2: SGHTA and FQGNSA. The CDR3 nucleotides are TGTGCCAGCAGCTTACAAGGAGGAGATAACTATGGCTACACCTTC. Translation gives CASSLQGGDNYGYTF.

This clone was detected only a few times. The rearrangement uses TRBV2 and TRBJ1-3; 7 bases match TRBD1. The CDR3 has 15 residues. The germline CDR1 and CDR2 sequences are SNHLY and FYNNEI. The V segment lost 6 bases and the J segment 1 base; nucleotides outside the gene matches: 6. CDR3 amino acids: CASSRRQGSGNTIYF. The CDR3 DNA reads TGTGCCAGCAGCCGCCGACAGGGTTCTGGAAACACCATATATTTT.

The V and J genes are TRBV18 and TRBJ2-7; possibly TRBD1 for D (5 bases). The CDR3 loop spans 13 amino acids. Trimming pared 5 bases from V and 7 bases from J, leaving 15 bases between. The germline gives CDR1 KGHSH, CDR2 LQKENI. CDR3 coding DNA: TGTGCCAGCTCAAAGGCCGCAGGGTATGAGCAGTACTTC. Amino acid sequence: CASSKAAGYEQYF.

CDR3 loop: CAWSRGGTGELFF. CDR3 DNA sequence: TGTGCCTGGAGTCGCGGGGGCACCGGGGAGCTGTTTTTT. The rearrangement uses TRBV30 and TRBJ2-2, with 7 nucleotides matching TRBD2. Germline V gene lookup returns CDR1 GTSNPN and CDR2 SVGIG (reference sequence). Germline trimming cut 2 bases from V and 4 bases from J; bases unmatched to any gene: 1. CDR3 length: 13 amino acids.

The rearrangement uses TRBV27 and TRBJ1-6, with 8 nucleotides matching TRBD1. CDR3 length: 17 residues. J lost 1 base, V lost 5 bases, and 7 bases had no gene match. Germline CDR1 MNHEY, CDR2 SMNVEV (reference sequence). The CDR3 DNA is TGTGCCAGCAGTCCCGGACAGGGAATTTCCTATAATTCACCCCTCCACTTT. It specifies CASSPGQGISYNSPLHF.

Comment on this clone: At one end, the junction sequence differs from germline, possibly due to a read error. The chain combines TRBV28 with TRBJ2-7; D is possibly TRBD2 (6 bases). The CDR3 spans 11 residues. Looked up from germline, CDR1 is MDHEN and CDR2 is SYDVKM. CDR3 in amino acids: CASRDYRRASF. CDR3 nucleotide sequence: TGTGCCAGCAGAGATTACCGGAGGGCCTCCTTC.

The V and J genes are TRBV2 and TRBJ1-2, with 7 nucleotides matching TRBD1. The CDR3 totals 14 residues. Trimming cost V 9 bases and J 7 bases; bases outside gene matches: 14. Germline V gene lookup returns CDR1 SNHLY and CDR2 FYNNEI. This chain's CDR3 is CARLIYRGKGGYTF. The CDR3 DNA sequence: TGTGCCAGGTTAATCTACAGGGGCAAGGGTGGCTACACCTTC.

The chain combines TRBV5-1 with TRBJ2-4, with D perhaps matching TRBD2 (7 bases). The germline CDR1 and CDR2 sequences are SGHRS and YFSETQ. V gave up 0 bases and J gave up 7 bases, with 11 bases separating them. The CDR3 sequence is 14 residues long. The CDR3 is CASSLAGGENIQYF. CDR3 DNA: TGCGCCAGCAGCTTGGCGGGGGGCGAGAACATTCAGTACTTC.